Each of the 10 T cell receptor beta chains below was sequenced from the same sample in a study of T cell responses to AZD1222 COVID-19 vaccine. Generated by immunoSEQ multiplex PCR, the TCRdb table keeps only in-frame clones and is missing some. The sample carries about 84,000 clones, roughly 88% recorded once. The starting material was peripheral blood, obtained 28 days after the second AZD1222 dose. The origin of the receptors is an adult who received the AZD1222 COVID-19 vaccine.

The chain has TRBV15 and TRBJ1-3; D remains unclear. Per the germline V gene, CDR1 is LNHNV and CDR2 is YYDKDF (reference sequence). V lost 0 bases, J lost 0 bases, and 9 bases lay in between. The CDR3 runs to 16 residues. CDR3 DNA sequence: TGTGCCACCAGCAGAGAGCGACGGTTCTCTGGAAACACCATATATTTT. Encoded protein: CATSRERRFSGNTIYF.

This rearrangement joins TRBV19 to TRBJ1-2; 8 nucleotides align to TRBD1. Germline V gives CDR1 LNHDA, CDR2 SQIVND (reference sequence). V shed 4 bases and J 2 bases; nucleotides not matched to a gene: 3. The CDR3 is 14 amino acids. The CDR3 loop is CASSNDRGNYGYTF. CDR3 in DNA: TGTGCCAGTAGTAACGACAGGGGAAACTATGGCTACACCTTC.

This chain uses TRBV29-1 with TRBJ2-1; unclear D gene. CDR1 and CDR2 (germline): SQVTM, ANQGSEA. The CDR3 length is 11 residues. Trimming pared 5 bases from V and 6 bases from J, leaving 8 bases between. The CDR3 here is CSVYNGNEQFF. The CDR3 DNA reads as TGCAGCGTTTATAACGGCAATGAGCAGTTCTTC.

The chain joins TRBV7-2 to TRBJ1-1; D possibly corresponds to TRBD1 (5 bases). CDR1 SGHTA and CDR2 FQGNSA come from the germline V gene. This CDR3 has 17 amino acids. Trimming removed 5 bases from V and 0 bases from J, with 19 bases in between. The CDR3 reads CASSPTGGALLNTEAFF. The CDR3 coding sequence is TGTGCCAGCAGCCCGACTGGGGGAGCCTTATTGAACACTGAAGCTTTCTTT.

The chain uses TRBV3-1 (or the pseudogene TRBV3-2) and TRBJ2-2, with a weak D call TRBD2 (6 bases). In germline, CDR1 is LGHDT, CDR2 YNNKEL (reference sequence). Trimming shortened V by 6 bases and J by 3 bases, and 11 bases separated the two germline ends. The CDR3 loop spans 14 amino acids. CDR3 in DNA: TGTGCCAGCAGTGCGGGGATCGACACCGGGGAGCTGTTTTTT. Translation: CASSAGIDTGELFF.

The DNA for the CDR3 is TGTGCCAGCAGGAGGACAGGGAGTGATCAGCCCCAGCATTTT. This encodes CASRRTGSDQPQHF. The J gene is TRBJ1-5, the V gene TRBV27; TRBD1 matches at 8 bases. The J segment lost 5 bases and the V segment lost 6 bases, leaving 6 bases of the junction unmatched. Germline lookup yields CDR1 MNHEY and CDR2 SMNVEV (reference sequence). CDR3 length: 14 amino acids.

This clone has just one count. CDR3 loop: CSVELAGGPYNEQFF. DNA of the CDR3: TGCAGCGTTGAATTGGCGGGGGGCCCCTACAATGAGCAGTTCTTC. The rearrangement joins TRBV29-1 to TRBJ2-1, with 8 bases matching TRBD2. Germline V lookup: CDR1 SQVTM, CDR2 ANQGSEA. Trimming removed 2 bases from V and 2 bases from J; junction bases left unmatched: 5. The CDR3 is 15 amino acids.

The chain combines TRBV10-1 with TRBJ1-5, with D unclear. CDR1 is WNHNN and CDR2 is SYGVQD in the germline V gene (reference sequence). V shed 10 bases and J shed 4 bases, with 14 bases lying between them. The CDR3 is 13 residues long. CDR3 nucleotide sequence: TGCGCCACCACCGGGATTCAAAATCAGCCCCAGCATTTT. Translating it yields CATTGIQNQPQHF.

This chain connects TRBV2 to TRBJ2-7; a possible D gene is TRBD2 (5 bases). CDR3 length: 14 residues. Trimming shortened V by 4 bases and J by 2 bases, and 12 bases separated the two germline ends. The germline V gene encodes CDR1 SNHLY and CDR2 FYNNEI. The CDR3 nucleotides are TGTGCCAGCAGTGCATTGGTACTAGCCTACGAGCAGTACTTC. This encodes CASSALVLAYEQYF.

The chain joins TRBV28 to TRBJ1-5; 7 bases line up with TRBD1. This CDR3 is built from 15 residues. From germline, CDR1 is MDHEN and CDR2 SYDVKM. V lost 2 bases to trimming and J lost 6 bases; unmatched junction nucleotides: 7. The CDR3 region is CASSLMAGGIQPQHF. The CDR3, as DNA: TGTGCCAGCAGTTTAATGGCAGGGGGGATTCAGCCCCAGCATTTT.